The T cell receptor beta chain under discussion was sequenced for a study of T cells in Graves' hyperthyroidism and ophthalmopathy. Study-level findings and limits: Blood shared most expanded thyroid clonotypes above 0.001.

Investigators excluded patients with uncontrolled infection, other autoimmune disease, pregnancy or lactation. Comment on this clonotype: Its target is unknown.

It was RNA transcripts that yielded the amplified TCR beta CDR3 regions. With the HTBI primer set, the TCR CDR3 went through a first round of RT-PCR. Each CDR3 protein is one row after TCRdb ran MiXCR on the multiplex PCR reads. The sample has about 300,000 distinct CDR3 sequences; approximately 18% are singletons. Germline CDR1 and CDR2: MGHRA and YSYEKL. V was clipped by 0 bases and J by 7 bases, with 15 bases between them. This CDR3 region has 16 residues. Material for sequencing was blood. This receptor was taken from a man in his fifties or sixties with Graves' ophthalmopathy. V is TRBV4-1 and J is TRBJ2-2, with D perhaps matching TRBD1 or TRBD2 (5 bases each). CDR3 sequence: CASSQEGMGVDGELFF. In DNA form, the CDR3 reads TGCGCCAGCAGCCAAGAAGGAATGGGGGTTGACGGGGAGCTGTTTTTT.